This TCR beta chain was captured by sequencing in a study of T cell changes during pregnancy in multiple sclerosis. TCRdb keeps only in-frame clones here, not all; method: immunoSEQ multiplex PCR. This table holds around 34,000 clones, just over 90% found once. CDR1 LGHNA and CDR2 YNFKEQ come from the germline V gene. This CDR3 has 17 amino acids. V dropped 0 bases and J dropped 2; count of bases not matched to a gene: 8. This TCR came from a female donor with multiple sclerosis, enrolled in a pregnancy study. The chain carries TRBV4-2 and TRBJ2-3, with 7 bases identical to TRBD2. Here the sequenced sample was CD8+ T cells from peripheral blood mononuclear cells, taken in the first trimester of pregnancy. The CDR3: CASSQEESGTSTDTQYF. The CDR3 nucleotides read TGTGCCAGCAGCCAAGAAGAGAGCGGGACCTCCACAGATACGCAGTATTTT.